A selection of T cell receptor beta chains follows, all from one sample in a study of T cells in Graves' hyperthyroidism and ophthalmopathy. TCRdb reprocessed the multiplex PCR reads with MiXCR, giving one entry per CDR3 protein. The sample has around 440,000 distinct CDR3 sequences; roughly 14% are singletons. Sequenced sample: blood. The receptors stem from a woman in her late teens or twenties with Graves' hyperthyroidism. Each CDR3 is given with its conserved first and last residue. A D gene is named only where the DNA matches it firmly. Clone size is shown for a subset of rows, as once, few, many or a class of expanded clone.

TRBJ1-6,many,TRBV12-3/TRBV12-4,13,-,TGTGCCAGCCACCCTCGGGGGCGTTCACCCCTCCACTTT,CASHPRGRSPLHF
TRBJ1-2,many,TRBV7-2,13,-,TGTGCCAGCAGCCCTGAGCCTAACTATGGCTACACCTTC,CASSPEPNYGYTF
TRBJ2-1,few,TRBV27,15,-,TGTGCCGGCCGATCGGTCGAGAGCTCCTACAATGAGCAGTTCTTC,CAGRSVESSYNEQFF
TRBJ2-1,many,TRBV10-1,15,-,TGCGCCAGCAGTGCGGAGAATCCGATAGTCAGTGAGCAGTTCTTC,CASSAENPIVSEQFF
TRBJ1-1,many,TRBV6-2/TRBV6-3,15,TRBD1,TGTGCCAGCAGTAGCGGGACAGGGAGGTACGCTGAAGCTTTCTTT,CASSSGTGRYAEAFF
TRBJ1-1,many,TRBV27,13,-,TGTGCCAGCAGTTTTATAGAGAACACTGAAGCTTTCTTT,CASSFIENTEAFF
TRBJ1-2,-,TRBV29-1,14,-,TGCAGCGTTATTGACACAAGAATGCCTTGGGACTACACCTTC,CSVIDTRMPWDYTF
TRBJ1-1,many,TRBV20-1,13,-,TGCAGTGCAAACAGGGTGGGTGGAACTGAAGCTTTCTTT,CSANRVGGTEAFF
TRBJ2-1,many,TRBV7-2,17,-,TGTGCCAGCAGCTTAGATATCGGGCAGGTCCCCTACAATGAGCAGTTCTTC,CASSLDIGQVPYNEQFF
TRBJ2-6,few,TRBV7-9,15,-,TGTGCCAGCAGCTTAGTTCTTGCAAGGAGGGACGTCCTGACTTTC,CASSLVLARRDVLTF
TRBJ1-2,few,TRBV20-1,14,-,TGCAGTGCTAGAGGAGGCTTTATTAACTATGGCTACACCTTC,CSARGGFINYGYTF
TRBJ1-4,many,TRBV7-2,14,-,TGTGCCAGCAGCTCATCCACAGGAAATGAAAAACTGTTTTTT,CASSSSTGNEKLFF
TRBJ1-1,many,TRBV18,16,-,TGTGCCAGCTCACCTCCAGGGGCCAGAATGAACACTGAAGCTTTCTTT,CASSPPGARMNTEAFF
TRBJ2-1,-,TRBV4-1,16,TRBD2,TGCGCCAGCAGCCGGCCACTAGCGGTAACCTACAATGAGCAGTTCTTC,CASSRPLAVTYNEQFF
TRBJ1-1,-,TRBV20-1,15,TRBD1,TGCAGTGCTAGCGTCCCGGACAGGGTTTCAACTGAAGCTTTCTTT,CSASVPDRVSTEAFF
TRBJ1-2,many,TRBV7-8,15,TRBD1,TGTGCCAGCAGCTTAGCGATGGACAGGGTGAAGGGCTACACCTTC,CASSLAMDRVKGYTF
TRBJ2-2,-,TRBV5-1,13,-,TGCGCCAGCAGCTTGGGGGCGACCGGGGAGCTGTTTTTT,CASSLGATGELFF
TRBJ2-7,many,TRBV11-2,15,-,TGTGCCAGCAGCTTAGAAGAGGGAAGGCGCTACGAGCAGTACTTC,CASSLEEGRRYEQYF
TRBJ2-4,-,TRBV19,16,TRBD2,TGTGCCAGTACCCCGGGGACTAGGAGAGCCAAAAACATTCAGTACTTC,CASTPGTRRAKNIQYF
TRBJ1-1,-,TRBV14,18,-,TGTGCCAGCAGCCACGGGATGATCTATGGAGGCACGAACACTGAAGCTTTCTTT,CASSHGMIYGGTNTEAFF
TRBJ1-6,many,TRBV7-8,13,-,TGTGCCAGCAGCTTAATGGGCGACTCACCCCTCCACTTT,CASSLMGDSPLHF
TRBJ2-5,-,TRBV4-2,16,-,TGTGCCAGCAGCCAAGTTCGCGGAAATAGAAAAGAGACCCAGTACTTC,CASSQVRGNRKETQYF
TRBJ2-1,few,TRBV5-1,15,TRBD2,TGCGCCAGCAGTATGTCTAGCGGAGCGGGAGGGGAGCAGTTCTTC,CASSMSSGAGGEQFF
TRBJ2-7,-,TRBV29-1,13,TRBD1,TGCAGCGTTGTAGGGACAGCAGCCTACGAGCAGTACTTC,CSVVGTAAYEQYF
TRBJ2-1,-,TRBV9,16,TRBD2,TGTGCCAGCAGCGGGACTAGCGGGAGAGGCTACAATGAGCAGTTCTTC,CASSGTSGRGYNEQFF
TRBJ2-6,-,TRBV19,15,-,TGTGCCAGTAGTATAAGTTTCTCTAGGGCCAACGTCCTGACTTTC,CASSISFSRANVLTF
TRBJ1-2,many,TRBV4-1,15,-,TGCGCCAGCAGCCAAGTTTTAGGATTGGGCTATGGCTACACCTTC,CASSQVLGLGYGYTF
TRBJ1-1,many,TRBV5-1,14,-,TGCGCCAGCAGCTTTGGGGAGATTTACACTGAAGCTTTCTTT,CASSFGEIYTEAFF
TRBJ2-7,few,TRBV20-1,14,TRBD2,TGCAGTGCTGGGACTAGCGGGAGGTATGACGAGCAGTACTTC,CSAGTSGRYDEQYF
TRBJ1-1,many,TRBV20-1,11,-,TGCAGTGCGCCAGTGAACACTGAAGCTTTCTTT,CSAPVNTEAFF
TRBJ1-1,many,TRBV27,17,TRBD1,TGTGCCAGCAGTTTATCCCTCCGACAGGGGGCCCCACCGGCAGCTTTCTTT,CASSLSLRQGAPPAAFF
TRBJ1-6,-,TRBV6-4,17,TRBD1,TGTGCCAGGGACATATTCACGGACAGGGTCGTTGATTCACCCCTCCACTTT,CARDIFTDRVVDSPLHF
TRBJ1-5,-,TRBV5-1,17,TRBD1,TGCGCCAGCAGTCGACCAGGGGGCGAGTATAGCAATCAGCCCCAGCATTTT,CASSRPGGEYSNQPQHF
TRBJ2-1,few,TRBV19,15,TRBD1,TGTGCCAGTAGCCAACTACGGACAGGGCTGAGGGAGCAGTTCTTC,CASSQLRTGLREQFF
TRBJ2-1,-,TRBV7-2,13,TRBD2,TGTGCCAGCAGCGTGGGACTAGCGAATGAGCAGTTCTTC,CASSVGLANEQFF
TRBJ1-5,-,TRBV2,14,TRBD1,TGTGCCAGCAGCGAAAGGGGACAGCCACAGCCCCAGCATTTT,CASSERGQPQPQHF
TRBJ1-1,many,TRBV29-1,14,-,TGCAGCGTTGAAGATCCCGGGGGTAGCACTGAAGCTTTCTTT,CSVEDPGGSTEAFF
TRBJ2-5,many,TRBV15,14,TRBD2,TGTGCCACCAGCAGAGCCACGGGGGGAGAGACCCAGTACTTC,CATSRATGGETQYF
TRBJ2-3,many,TRBV7-2,15,TRBD2,TGTGCCAGCAGCCACACTAGCGGGGGCACAGATACGCAGTATTTT,CASSHTSGGTDTQYF
TRBJ2-5,many,TRBV12-3/TRBV12-4,15,TRBD1,TGTGCCAGCACCGAAGACAGGGGGTACCAAGAGACCCAGTACTTC,CASTEDRGYQETQYF